This TCR beta chain was captured by sequencing in a study of T cell repertoires in cytomegalovirus infection. As for the study in general: Both recently identified HLA-C-restricted and well-studied HLA-B-restricted CMV epitopes were used in the study. Indications of both CMV infection and matching HLA type were provided by public TCR beta signatures.

TCRdb recomputed calls from the reads with MiXCR, one row per CDR3 protein. The data hold around 900,000 distinct CDR3 sequences, with approximately 33% observed a single time. Study observations and caveats: Dominating the ex vivo response were HLA-C-restricted CMV-specific TCR beta clonotypes. CMV carriers having the relevant HLA were flagged by cumulative public TCR beta family frequency.

Note on this clonotype: Its antigen is unidentified.

The V end lost 0 bases, the J end lost 0 bases, and 13 bases lay between the germline ends. The CDR3 is made up of 17 amino acids. The V gene's germline CDR1 is MGHRA and CDR2 YSYEKL. The sequence came from a human donor in good health (CMV status not recorded). Some clones in this sample may be carry-over from other donors' samples. This specimen was cultured CD8+ T cells from PBMCs, taken from culture after CMV antigen stimulation. The J gene is TRBJ2-3, the V gene TRBV4-1; D uncertain. The CDR3 region has the DNA TGCGCCAGCAGCCAAGAGGTCACCATTTCTAGCACAGATACGCAGTATTTT. Translated, it gives CASSQEVTISSTDTQYF.